This T cell receptor (beta chain) derives from a study of T cell repertoires in cytomegalovirus infection. Points on this clonotype: One end of the junction varies from germline; a read error may be responsible.

TCRdb ran MiXCR on the reads and lists one entry per CDR3 protein. The data show roughly 320,000 distinct CDR3 sequences, with around 9.6% seen just once and 2.5% held by the top ten. Germline V lookup: CDR1 SGDLS, CDR2 YYNGEE. The CDR3 extends over 14 amino acids. V and J are TRBV9 and TRBJ1-1; 7 bases line up with TRBD1. Sequenced material: PBMCs. The origin of this receptor is a human donor in good health (CMV status not recorded). Some clones in this sample may be carry-over from other donors' samples. CDR3 amino acids: CASSVGGSNTEAFF. For the CDR3, the DNA is TGTGCCAGCAGTGTAGGGGGCTCGAACACTGAAGCTTTCTTT.